Sequencing of this TCR beta chain was carried out in a study of technical replicates of blood from several donors. This clone was seen once. Germline values: CDR1 ENHRY, CDR2 SYGVKD. V dropped 3 bases and J dropped 6; count of bases not matched to a gene: 11. This CDR3 has 17 amino acids. The repertoire was sequenced with immunoSEQ multiplex PCR; TCRdb's copy has only in-frame clones and lacks some. This sample has roughly 68,000 clones, with 85% to 95% found just once. The rearrangement uses TRBV10-3 and TRBJ2-2; 9 nucleotides agree with TRBD1. This receptor was taken from a human donor in good health. The sequenced sample consisted of T cells isolated from PBMCs. The CDR3 DNA is TGTGCCATCAGTGACCTATATGGACAGGGGTTTGCCGGGGAGCTGTTTTTT. Translated: CAISDLYGQGFAGELFF.